The 24 T cell receptor beta chains in this list originate from one sample, sequenced in a study of T cell clones after liver transplantation. Repertoires were generated with immunoSEQ multiplex PCR, while TCRdb's copy carries only in-frame clones and drops some. Here the sample spans roughly 72,000 clones, about 85% being singletons. This specimen was CD4+ T cells from blood, taken around 48 months after liver transplant. Receptor source: a human patient who received a liver transplant. Some T cells could come from the graft donor.

The chain has TRBV2 and TRBJ2-2; D gene unclear. V lost 6 bases and J lost 3, with 11 bases in between. Germline V CDR1 and CDR2: SNHLY, FYNNEI. The CDR3 runs 14 residues. The CDR3 DNA reads as TGTGCCAGCAGCAAAAAAAGGGACACCGGGGAGCTGTTTTTT. Amino acid sequence: CASSKKRDTGELFF. The variable domain in full, completed from reference TRBV2 and TRBJ2-2, reads EPEVTQTPSHQVTQMGQEVILRCVPISNHLYFYWYRQILGQKVEFLVSFYNNEISEKSEIFDDQFSVERPDGSNFTLKIRSTKLEDSAMYFCASSKKRDTGELFFGEGSRLTVL.

This chain links TRBV29-1 with TRBJ2-5; TRBD2 matches 7 bases. CDR3 length: 12 amino acids. V was pared by 3 bases and J by 4 bases, with 2 bases of the junction left unmatched. Germline CDR1 reads SQVTM; CDR2 reads ANQGSEA. Written as DNA, the CDR3 is TGCAGCGTTGAGGCTAGCGGAGAGACCCAGTACTTC. Translation: CSVEASGETQYF.

V gene TRBV10-3 combines with J gene TRBJ2-3; D unclear. The CDR3 extends over 11 amino acids. The V and J ends lost 2 bases and 9 bases respectively, with 6 bases between them. Looked up from germline, CDR1 is ENHRY and CDR2 is SYGVKD. For the CDR3, the DNA is TGTGCCATCAGTGAGGGCGACACGCAGTATTTT. The encoded protein is CAISEGDTQYF.

The V gene is TRBV5-4, the J gene TRBJ2-2, with TRBD2 matching over 7 bases. Germline lookup yields CDR1 SGHNT and CDR2 YYREEE (reference sequence). The J segment lost 0 bases and the V segment lost 6 bases, leaving 5 bases of the junction unmatched. The CDR3 contains 15 residues. CDR3 residues: CASIKGGTNTGELFF. The CDR3 DNA reads TGTGCCAGCATAAAGGGAGGGACGAACACCGGGGAGCTGTTTTTT.

The CDR3 region is CASSLLAGASQETQYF. In DNA form, the CDR3 reads TGTGCCAGCAGCTTACTTGCAGGGGCGAGCCAAGAGACCCAGTACTTC. J is TRBJ2-5 and V is TRBV7-2; TRBD1 is a possible D gene (6 bases). Germline V gene sequence: CDR1 SGHTA, CDR2 FQGNSA. V lost 2 bases to trimming and J lost 1 base, with 14 bases between them. The CDR3 loop spans 16 amino acids.

This chain links TRBV2 with TRBJ2-5, with D tentatively TRBD2 (5 bases). This CDR3 is built from 15 residues. Germline assignment: CDR1 SNHLY and CDR2 FYNNEI. Trimming removed 3 bases at V and 2 bases at J, with 13 bases between. The CDR3 region is CASSEDRGGQETQYF. CDR3 DNA: TGTGCCAGCAGTGAGGATCGGGGTGGGCAAGAGACCCAGTACTTC.

The rearrangement uses TRBV18 and TRBJ1-1; 9 bases are shared with TRBD1. Germline CDR1 KGHSH, CDR2 LQKENI. V lost 3 bases and J lost 4; bases outside the gene matches: 6. The CDR3 length is 15 residues. DNA for the CDR3: TGTGCCAGCTCACCTGGACAGGGGCTACGCACTGAAGCTTTCTTT. This encodes CASSPGQGLRTEAFF.

The genes are TRBV5-4 and TRBJ2-7, with D hard to call. CDR3 length: 13 residues. Per germline, CDR1 SGHNT and CDR2 YYREEE (reference sequence). Trimming removed 5 bases from V and 6 bases from J, with 15 bases in between. The CDR3 region is CASRTWLSTEQYF. DNA of the CDR3: TGTGCCAGCAGGACCTGGCTCAGTACCGAGCAGTACTTC.

This chain connects TRBV5-4 to TRBJ2-1; D is possibly TRBD1 or TRBD2 (5 bases each). The CDR3 loop spans 15 amino acids. The germline V gene has CDR1 SGHNT and CDR2 YYREEE (reference sequence). V was shortened by 5 bases and J by 0 bases, with 12 bases between the two germline ends. The CDR3 nucleotides read TGTGCCAGCAGGGGGGACCAGGCCTCCTACAATGAGCAGTTCTTC. It is translated as CASRGDQASYNEQFF. Together with reference TRBV5-4 and TRBJ2-1, the CDR3 gives the full variable domain: ETGVTQSPTHLIKTRGQQVTLRCSSQSGHNTVSWYQQALGQGPQFIFQYYREEENGRGNFPPRFSGLQFPNYSSELNVNALELDDSALYLCASRGDQASYNEQFFGPGTRLTVL.

This chain joins TRBV7-8 and TRBJ2-2; the D is unclear. Trimming pared 10 bases from V and 4 bases from J, leaving 16 bases between. The CDR3 spans 14 residues. Germline V CDR1 and CDR2: SGHVS, FQNEAQ. This chain's CDR3 is CATSGRSGTGELFF. CDR3 sequence (DNA): TGTGCCACTTCTGGTCGGTCGGGCACCGGGGAGCTGTTTTTT.

The rearrangement joins TRBV4-3 to TRBJ2-5; 9 bases align to TRBD1. The CDR3 sequence is 15 residues long. V trimming: 4 bases; J trimming: 4 bases; junction bases outside the gene matches: 7. Germline V lookup: CDR1 LGHNA, CDR2 YSLEER. CDR3 sequence (DNA): TGCGCCAGCAGCCCCGGACAGGGGCCCGGAGAGACCCAGTACTTC. As protein: CASSPGQGPGETQYF.

This chain uses TRBV7-6 with TRBJ2-6; D ambiguous. The CDR3 consists of 16 residues. Germline assignment: CDR1 SGHVS and CDR2 FNYEAQ. V lost 1 base and J lost 4, with 11 bases in between. Here the CDR3 reads CASSLGRSSGANVLTF. CDR3 in DNA: TGTGCCAGCAGCTTAGGTCGGTCCTCGGGGGCCAACGTCCTGACTTTC.

This clone came up once. This sequence joins TRBV7-3 and TRBJ2-2, with a tentative D call TRBD2 (5 bases). CDR1 SGHTA and CDR2 FQGTGA come from the germline V gene. This CDR3 region has 17 residues. Trimming left V 1 base short and J 2 bases short, with 14 bases between. CDR3 nucleotides: TGTGCCAGCAGCTTAATGGGTGGTAGCGTTAACACCGGGGAGCTGTTTTTT. Residues: CASSLMGGSVNTGELFF.

The J gene is TRBJ2-3, the V gene TRBV5-4; 10 bases agree with TRBD1. CDR3 length: 15 residues. The V segment lost 2 bases and the J segment 13 bases; nucleotides outside the gene matches: 13. Germline lookup yields CDR1 SGHNT and CDR2 YYREEE (reference sequence). The CDR3 sequence is CASSFKGQGTHEKYF. The CDR3 DNA follows: TGTGCCAGCAGCTTTAAGGGACAGGGGACGCATGAGAAGTATTTT.

As DNA, the CDR3 is TGTGCCAGCAGCGTAGACAGGGGGCGTCAGCCCCAGCATTTT. Encoded protein: CASSVDRGRQPQHF. The chain couples TRBV7-2 to TRBJ1-5; 10 bases are a match to TRBD1. The CDR3 extends over 14 amino acids. Germline-derived CDR1 and CDR2 are SGHTA and FQGNSA. J was trimmed by 6 bases and V by 5 bases; bases with no gene match: 4.

V gene TRBV28 combines with J gene TRBJ2-7; TRBD2 aligns across 11 bases. After removal of 1 base from V and 7 bases from J, the junction contained 12 bases not matched to a gene. Germline-derived CDR1 and CDR2 are MDHEN and SYDVKM. This CDR3 has 17 residues. The CDR3 nucleotides are TGTGCCAGCAGTTTATTCGATTTAGCGGGAGGGCCGGGGGAGCAGTACTTC. Protein: CASSLFDLAGGPGEQYF. Supplemented by reference TRBV28 and TRBJ2-7, the full variable domain reads DVKVTQSSRYLVKRTGEKVFLECVQDMDHENMFWYRQDPGLGLRLIYFSYDVKMKEKGDIPEGYSVSREKKERFSLILESASTNQTSMYLCASSLFDLAGGPGEQYFGPGTRLTVT.

This chain connects TRBV9 to TRBJ1-1; the D is unclear. V was cut by 1 base and J by 1 base, with 5 bases left in between. Germline lookup yields CDR1 SGDLS and CDR2 YYNGEE. The length of the CDR3 is 13 residues. This CDR3 reads CASSVFSNTEAFF. In DNA, the CDR3 is TGTGCCAGCAGCGTATTTTCGAACACTGAAGCTTTCTTT.

This sequence joins TRBV18 and TRBJ1-4; 8 bases map to TRBD1. Unmatched junction bases numbered 7, after V lost 4 bases and J lost 3 bases. CDR3 size: 16 residues. Germline CDR1 is KGHSH and CDR2 is LQKENI. CDR3 amino acids: CASSLFPTGANEKLFF. The CDR3 bases are TGTGCCAGCTCACTCTTCCCGACAGGGGCTAATGAAAAACTGTTTTTT.

Here the CDR3 DNA reads TGTGCCAGCAGCTTACGTCCTGGCGGGGTCCCCGGGGAGCTGTTTTTT. Translation: CASSLRPGGVPGELFF. The V gene is TRBV13, the J gene TRBJ2-2; perhaps TRBD2 as D (6 bases). Germline V gene data show CDR1 as PRHDT and CDR2 as FYEKMQ (reference sequence). The CDR3 consists of 16 residues. V was cut by 2 bases and J by 6 bases, with 16 bases left in between.

The CDR3 DNA follows: TGTGCCAGCAGTTCCCAACAGGGAATTCGGGATATAGCTTTCTTT. Translation: CASSSQQGIRDIAFF. The V call is TRBV28, the J call TRBJ1-1; D is possibly TRBD1 (6 bases). Germline CDR1 and CDR2: MDHEN and SYDVKM. The length of the CDR3 is 15 residues. V lost 4 bases and J lost 10, with 22 bases in between.

This chain connects TRBV7-2 to TRBJ1-4; D might be TRBD1 (5 bases). The CDR3 contains 14 residues. V was trimmed by 5 bases and J by 2 bases, leaving 9 bases between them. The germline V gene has CDR1 SGHTA and CDR2 FQGNSA. As DNA, the CDR3 is TGTGCCAGCAGCCGGGACTGGACTAATGAAAAACTGTTTTTT. Its translation is CASSRDWTNEKLFF.

This chain connects TRBV10-3 to TRBJ2-3; D is unclear. Trimming pared 3 bases from V and 3 bases from J, leaving 10 bases between. CDR1 and CDR2 from the germline V gene are ENHRY and SYGVKD. The length of the CDR3 is 14 residues. This CDR3 is CAISDHPVTDTQYF. The CDR3 nucleotides read TGTGCCATCAGTGACCATCCAGTAACAGATACGCAGTATTTT.

This clone was counted a single time. The CDR3 DNA is TGTGCCAGCAGCTTGGCGGGGCCCTACAATGAGCAGTTCTTC. Its translation is CASSLAGPYNEQFF. The chain couples TRBV5-4 to TRBJ2-1, with D perhaps being TRBD1 or TRBD2 (5 bases each). The CDR3 length is 14 residues. In germline, CDR1 is SGHNT, CDR2 YYREEE (reference sequence). Trimming took 0 bases from V and 2 from J, leaving 6 bases between them.

V gene TRBV5-4 combines with J gene TRBJ2-7; D remains unclear. The V end was cut by 0 bases, the J end by 2 bases, with 9 bases between. The CDR3 has 14 residues. Per germline, CDR1 SGHNT and CDR2 YYREEE (reference sequence). Written as DNA, the CDR3 is TGTGCCAGCAGCTTGGTAGTGCGAACCTACGAGCAGTACTTC. This sequence encodes CASSLVVRTYEQYF.